This T cell receptor beta chain was captured in a study of tumour-infiltrating T cells in Burkitt lymphoma. Study details: The Burkitt lymphoma cohort spanned all epidemiological subtypes. Overall and progression-free survival were predicted by productive clonality.

TCRdb keeps only in-frame clones here, not all; method: immunoSEQ multiplex PCR. Of around 2,500 clones listed, approximately 25% are singletons. This clone is large (0.1 to 1%) within its sample. What it binds is unknown. V shed 5 bases and J 4 bases; nucleotides not matched to a gene: 10. From germline, CDR1 is LNHNV and CDR2 YYDKDF (reference sequence). The CDR3 is 15 amino acids. General study points: Several public clonotypes recurred in numerous Burkitt lymphoma patients.

Sequencing was done on a sample of tumor tissue from a relapse. This TCR was sampled from a human donor with relapsed Burkitt lymphoma. Some clones in this sample may be carry-over from other donors' samples. The V call is TRBV15, the J call TRBJ1-2; the match to TRBD1 covers 7 bases. CDR3 in DNA: TGTGCCACCAGCTCCGAGGACAGGAGGAGCTATGGCTACACCTTC. Residues: CATSSEDRRSYGYTF. Drawing the rest from reference TRBV15 and TRBJ1-2, the complete variable domain is DAMVIQNPRYQVTQFGKPVTLSCSQTLNHNVMYWYQQKSSQAPKLLFHYYDKDFNNEADTPDNFQSRRPNTSFCFLDIRSPGLGDTAMYLCATSSEDRRSYGYTFGSGTRLTVV.